The entry below gives a single TCR beta chain sequence along with its context. The antigen is undetermined. The source of the sample is a study of molecular identifiers for immune sequencing clone quantification. TCRdb analysed the PCR reads with MiXCR anew, one entry per CDR3 protein. The sample has 50,000 to 70,000 distinct CDR3 sequences, approximately 17% seen once. Germline values: CDR1 LNHDA, CDR2 SQIVND (reference sequence). The V end lost 7 bases, the J end lost 4 bases, and 13 bases lay between the germline ends. The CDR3 has 13 residues. Findings and caveats of the study: Clone sizes could be underestimated for highly expanded clones when identical TCR molecules share a barcode.

This sequence joins TRBV19 and TRBJ1-1; unclear D gene. Material for sequencing was naive CD8+ T cells from blood, with Jurkat cell RNA spiked in. Described subset: FACS-sorted CD8+CD4-CCR7+CD45RA+ naive T cells. This TCR came from a human donor in good health. Some libraries in this study had Jurkat cell RNA spiked in. In DNA, the CDR3 is TGTGCCAGTATGTCGGGTTGGGGCACTGAAGCTTTCTTT. Encoded protein: CASMSGWGTEAFF.